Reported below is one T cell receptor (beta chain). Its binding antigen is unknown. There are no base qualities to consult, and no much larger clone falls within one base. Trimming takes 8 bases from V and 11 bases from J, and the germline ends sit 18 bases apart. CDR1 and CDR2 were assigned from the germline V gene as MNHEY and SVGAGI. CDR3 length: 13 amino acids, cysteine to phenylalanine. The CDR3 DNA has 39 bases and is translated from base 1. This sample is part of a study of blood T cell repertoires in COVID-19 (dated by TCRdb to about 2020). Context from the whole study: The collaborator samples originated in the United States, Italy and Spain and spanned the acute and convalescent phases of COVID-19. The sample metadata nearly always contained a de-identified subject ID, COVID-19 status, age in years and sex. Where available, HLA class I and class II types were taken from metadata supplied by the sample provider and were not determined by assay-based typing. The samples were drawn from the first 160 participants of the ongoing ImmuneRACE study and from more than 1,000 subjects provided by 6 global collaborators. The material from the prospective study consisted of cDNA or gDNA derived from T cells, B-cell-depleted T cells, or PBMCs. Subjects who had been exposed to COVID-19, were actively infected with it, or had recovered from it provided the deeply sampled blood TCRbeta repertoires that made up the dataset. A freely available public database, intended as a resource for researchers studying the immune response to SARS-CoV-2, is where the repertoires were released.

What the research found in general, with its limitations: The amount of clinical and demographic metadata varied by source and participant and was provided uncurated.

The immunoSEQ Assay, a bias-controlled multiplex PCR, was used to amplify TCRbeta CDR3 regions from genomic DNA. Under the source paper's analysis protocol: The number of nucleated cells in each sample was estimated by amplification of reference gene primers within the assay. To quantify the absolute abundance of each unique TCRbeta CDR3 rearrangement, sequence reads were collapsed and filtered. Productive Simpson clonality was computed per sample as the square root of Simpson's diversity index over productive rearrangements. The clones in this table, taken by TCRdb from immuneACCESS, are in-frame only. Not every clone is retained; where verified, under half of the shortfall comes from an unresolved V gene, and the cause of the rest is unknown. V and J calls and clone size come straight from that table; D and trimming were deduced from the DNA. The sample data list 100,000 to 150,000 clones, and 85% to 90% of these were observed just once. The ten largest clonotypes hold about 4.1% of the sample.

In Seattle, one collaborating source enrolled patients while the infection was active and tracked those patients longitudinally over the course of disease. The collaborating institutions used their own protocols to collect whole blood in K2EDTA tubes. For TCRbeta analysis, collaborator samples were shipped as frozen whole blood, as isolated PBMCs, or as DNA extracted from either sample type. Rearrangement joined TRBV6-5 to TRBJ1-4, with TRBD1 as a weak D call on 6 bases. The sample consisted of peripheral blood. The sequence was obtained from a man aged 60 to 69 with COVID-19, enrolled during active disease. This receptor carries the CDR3 CASGGGAGAKLFF. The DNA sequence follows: TGTGCCAGCGGGGGGGGAGCGGGGGCGAAACTGTTTTTT.